Listed below are T cell receptor beta chains from one sample, sequenced in a study of multiple sclerosis patients with progressive multifocal leukoencephalopathy. Libraries were prepared by immunoSEQ multiplex PCR; TCRdb keeps only in-frame clonotypes and omits some of them. The sample lists 30,000 or so clones; nearly 90% were seen once. Material: PBMCs, obtained from a patient treated with natalizumab. All receptors derive from a human donor with multiple sclerosis. Both conserved end residues are part of each CDR3. The D gene is left open where the match is weak. Where a row states a size, it is once, few, many or the class of an expanded clone; other rows omit it.

d_call	j_call	v_call	clone_size	cdr3_aa	cdr3_nt
.	TRBJ2-7	TRBV6-5	.	CASKGAYEQYF	TGTGCCAGCAAAGGGGCCTACGAGCAGTACTTC
TRBD1	TRBJ2-4	TRBV30	.	CAWSVAGQGAKNIQYF	TGTGCCTGGAGTGTAGCGGGACAGGGGGCCAAAAACATTCAGTACTTC
.	TRBJ1-1	TRBV5-1	once	CASSLDPLNTEAFF	TGCGCCAGCAGCTTGGACCCCTTGAACACTGAAGCTTTCTTT
TRBD1	TRBJ2-4	TRBV5-1	.	CASSSQGAPAKNIQYF	TGCGCCAGCAGCTCTCAGGGGGCCCCAGCCAAAAACATTCAGTACTTC
TRBD1	TRBJ2-7	TRBV7-9	once	CASSFRDSPYEQYF	TGTGCCAGCAGCTTCCGGGACAGTCCCTACGAGCAGTACTTC
TRBD1	TRBJ2-7	TRBV28	.	CASSLGGTGRSYEQYF	TGTGCCAGCAGTTTAGGCGGGACAGGGCGGTCCTACGAGCAGTACTTC
TRBD2	TRBJ2-1	TRBV5-4	.	CASSSGGGNEQFF	TGTGCCAGCAGTTCGGGGGGTGGGAATGAGCAGTTCTTC
TRBD1	TRBJ1-2	TRBV7-9	.	CAGGQGRTYGYTF	TGTGCAGGAGGACAGGGGAGGACCTATGGCTACACCTTC
TRBD1	TRBJ1-2	TRBV6-5	once	CASSLIDRGFGYTF	TGTGCCAGCAGTCTCATCGACAGGGGGTTTGGCTACACCTTC
TRBD1	TRBJ1-2	TRBV30	.	CAWDRQGRYGYTF	TGTGCCTGGGACCGACAGGGGAGGTATGGCTACACCTTC
.	TRBJ1-2	TRBV14	.	CASSRGAYRGYTF	TGTGCCAGCAGCCGCGGGGCTTACCGGGGCTACACCTTC
.	TRBJ1-4	TRBV7-6	.	CASSLGGASNEKLFF	TGTGCCAGCAGCTTAGGGGGGGCGTCTAATGAAAAACTGTTTTTT
.	TRBJ2-7	TRBV2	.	CASSERGLFSYEQYF	TGTGCCAGCAGTGAAAGGGGCCTGTTCTCCTACGAGCAGTACTTC
.	TRBJ1-6	TRBV4-1	.	CASSQVIQTRSPLHF	TGCGCCAGCAGCCAAGTTATTCAAACCCGGTCGCCCCTCCACTTT
.	TRBJ1-4	TRBV4-3	few	CASSQDRSNEKLFF	TGCGCCAGCAGCCAAGATCGTAGTAATGAAAAACTGTTTTTT
TRBD1	TRBJ2-7	TRBV28	.	CASLGTGPYEQYF	TGTGCCAGCCTCGGGACAGGACCCTACGAGCAGTACTTC
.	TRBJ1-2	TRBV29-1	.	CSVARDGNNYGYTF	TGCAGCGTTGCCCGGGACGGGAATAACTATGGCTACACCTTC
.	TRBJ1-2	TRBV4-3	.	CASSQGLGRYGYTF	TGCGCCAGCAGCCAAGGTCTTGGGAGGTATGGCTACACCTTC